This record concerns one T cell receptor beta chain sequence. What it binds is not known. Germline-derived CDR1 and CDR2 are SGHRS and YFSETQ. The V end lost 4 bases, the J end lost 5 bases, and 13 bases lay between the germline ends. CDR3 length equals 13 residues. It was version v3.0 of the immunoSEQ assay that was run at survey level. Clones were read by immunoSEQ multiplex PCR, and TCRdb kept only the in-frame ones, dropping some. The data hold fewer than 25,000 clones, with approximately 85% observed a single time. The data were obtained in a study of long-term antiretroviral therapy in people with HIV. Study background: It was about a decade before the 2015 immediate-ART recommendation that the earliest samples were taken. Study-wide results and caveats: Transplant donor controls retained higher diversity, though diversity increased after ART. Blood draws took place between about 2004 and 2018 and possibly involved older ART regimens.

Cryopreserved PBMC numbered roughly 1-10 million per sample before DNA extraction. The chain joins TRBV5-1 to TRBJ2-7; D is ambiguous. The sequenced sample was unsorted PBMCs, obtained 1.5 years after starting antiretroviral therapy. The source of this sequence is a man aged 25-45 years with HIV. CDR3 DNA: TGCGCCAGCAGCCCCCAGAGCAGCAACGAGCAGTACTTC. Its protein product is CASSPQSSNEQYF.